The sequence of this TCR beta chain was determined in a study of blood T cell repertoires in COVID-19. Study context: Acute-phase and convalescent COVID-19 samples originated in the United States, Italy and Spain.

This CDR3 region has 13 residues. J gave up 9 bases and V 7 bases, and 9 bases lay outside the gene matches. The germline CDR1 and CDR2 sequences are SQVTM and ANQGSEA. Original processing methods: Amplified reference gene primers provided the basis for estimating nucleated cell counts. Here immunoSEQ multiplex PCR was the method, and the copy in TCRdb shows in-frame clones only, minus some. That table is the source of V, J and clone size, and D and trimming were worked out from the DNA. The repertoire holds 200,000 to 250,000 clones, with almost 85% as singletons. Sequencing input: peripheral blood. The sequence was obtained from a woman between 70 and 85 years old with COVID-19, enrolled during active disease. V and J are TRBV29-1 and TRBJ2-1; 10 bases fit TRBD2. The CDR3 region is CSAVPSGGSEQFF. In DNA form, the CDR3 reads TGCAGCGCGGTGCCTAGCGGGGGAAGTGAGCAGTTCTTC.